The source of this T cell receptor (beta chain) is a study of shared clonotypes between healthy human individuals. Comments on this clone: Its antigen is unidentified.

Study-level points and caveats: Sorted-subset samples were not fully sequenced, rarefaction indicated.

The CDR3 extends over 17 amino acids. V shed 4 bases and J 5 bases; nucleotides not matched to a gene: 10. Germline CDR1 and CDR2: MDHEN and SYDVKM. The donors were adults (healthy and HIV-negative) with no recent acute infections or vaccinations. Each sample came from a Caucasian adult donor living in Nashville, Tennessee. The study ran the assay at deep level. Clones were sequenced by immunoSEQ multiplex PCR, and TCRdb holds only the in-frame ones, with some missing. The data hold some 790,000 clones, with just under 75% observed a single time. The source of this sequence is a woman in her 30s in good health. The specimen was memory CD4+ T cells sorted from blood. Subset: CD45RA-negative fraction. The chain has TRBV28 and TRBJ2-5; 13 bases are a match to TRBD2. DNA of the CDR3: TGTGCCAGCAGTTCCGGGACTAGCGGGATTGTCGGGGAGACCCAGTACTTC. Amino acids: CASSSGTSGIVGETQYF.